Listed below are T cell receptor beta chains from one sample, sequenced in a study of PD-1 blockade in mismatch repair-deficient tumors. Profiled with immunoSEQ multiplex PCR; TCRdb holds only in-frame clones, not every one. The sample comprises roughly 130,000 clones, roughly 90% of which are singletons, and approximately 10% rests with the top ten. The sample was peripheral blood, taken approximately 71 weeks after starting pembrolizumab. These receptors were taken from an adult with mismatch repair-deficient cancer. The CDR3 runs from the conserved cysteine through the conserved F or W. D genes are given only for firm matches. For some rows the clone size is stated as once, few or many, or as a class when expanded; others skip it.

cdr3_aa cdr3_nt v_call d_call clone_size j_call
CASSEGGAGPFYGYTF TGTGCCAGCAGCGAGGGTGGGGCAGGGCCCTTCTATGGCTACACCTTC TRBV9 - - TRBJ1-2
CASSQELHYEQYF TGCGCCAGCAGCCAAGAGCTCCACTACGAGCAGTACTTC TRBV4-3 - - TRBJ2-7
CASSYSSGPIYGYTF TGTGCCAGCAGTTACTCGAGTGGGCCGATCTATGGCTACACCTTC TRBV6-5 - - TRBJ1-2
CASSQGGTGFYEQYF TGTGCCAGCAGCCAAGGGGGGACAGGGTTCTACGAGCAGTACTTC TRBV14 TRBD1 - TRBJ2-7
CASSHLESGHWNNEQFF TGCGCCAGCAGCCACCTCGAGTCAGGGCACTGGAACAATGAGCAGTTCTTC TRBV4-1 - - TRBJ2-1
CASSLKRGLPNEQFF TGTGCCAGCAGCTTAAAGCGGGGTCTTCCTAATGAGCAGTTCTTC TRBV7-2 TRBD2 - TRBJ2-1
CSVEGQGKNIQYF TGCAGCGTCGAGGGACAGGGAAAGAACATTCAGTACTTC TRBV29-1 TRBD1 once TRBJ2-4
CASSLNQGGGANVLTF TGTGCCAGCAGCCTCAACCAGGGAGGTGGGGCCAACGTCCTGACTTTC TRBV5-5 - - TRBJ2-6
CSARGGGGYTF TGCAGTGCTAGGGGGGGAGGTGGCTACACCTTC TRBV20-1 - - TRBJ1-2
CASSSEGTGRIAAQYF TGTGCCAGCAGCTCGGAGGGGACAGGGAGAATTGCTGCCCAGTACTTC TRBV7-9 TRBD1 - TRBJ2-5
CASSQTGAWGTDTQYF TGCGCCAGCAGCCAGACGGGGGCATGGGGCACAGATACGCAGTATTTT TRBV4-1 - - TRBJ2-3
CASGKGDTQYF TGTGCCAGCGGAAAAGGAGATACGCAGTATTTT TRBV11-2 - - TRBJ2-3
CASSPAGGDTEAFF TGTGCCAGCAGCCCCGCCGGGGGAGATACTGAAGCTTTCTTT TRBV7-8 - - TRBJ1-1
CSVGGEWEGEQYF TGCAGCGTTGGGGGAGAGTGGGAGGGCGAGCAGTACTTC TRBV29-1 TRBD2 - TRBJ2-7
CSARGSAAGLKNIQYF TGCAGCGCCCGGGGGTCCGCAGCGGGGTTAAAAAACATTCAGTACTTC TRBV29-1 TRBD2 once TRBJ2-4
CASSQDWSGLAGYTGELFF TGCGCCAGCAGCCAAGATTGGAGTGGACTAGCGGGATACACCGGGGAGCTGTTTTTT TRBV4-3 TRBD2 - TRBJ2-2
CASSHGTGSSYEQYF TGCGCCAGCAGCCATGGGACAGGAAGCTCCTACGAGCAGTACTTC TRBV4-1 TRBD1 - TRBJ2-7
CASSSDSNYEQYF TGTGCCAGCAGTTCGGACAGCAACTACGAGCAGTACTTC TRBV27 - - TRBJ2-7
CASSQDRTSGGEQFF TGCGCCAGCAGCCAAGATAGGACTAGCGGTGGTGAGCAGTTCTTC TRBV4-1 TRBD2 - TRBJ2-1
CASSYNLDTGELFF TGTGCCAGCAGTTACAATCTGGACACCGGGGAGCTGTTTTTT TRBV6-5 - - TRBJ2-2
CASSPRGGGQNEQYF TGTGCCAGCAGCCCCCGGGGTGGGGGCCAGAACGAGCAGTACTTC TRBV9 - - TRBJ2-7
CASSLSTSGRLTQYF TGTGCCAGCAGTTTATCGACTAGCGGAAGATTGACGCAGTACTTC TRBV28 TRBD2 - TRBJ2-7
CASSQADPGDGYTF TGCGCCAGCAGCCAAGCAGATCCGGGGGACGGCTACACCTTC TRBV4-1 - - TRBJ1-2
CASTQSGGGGANYGYTF TGTGCCAGCACCCAATCCGGAGGGGGCGGGGCGAACTATGGCTACACCTTC TRBV27 TRBD1 - TRBJ1-2
CASSAGSNTGELFF TGCGCCAGCAGCGCCGGGAGTAACACCGGGGAGCTGTTTTTT TRBV5-1 - - TRBJ2-2
CASSFVGDSYEQYF TGTGCCAGCAGCTTTGTCGGCGACTCCTACGAGCAGTACTTC TRBV11-2 - - TRBJ2-7
CASSGPDYEQYF TGTGCCAGCAGCGGGCCCGACTACGAGCAGTACTTC TRBV7-6 - - TRBJ2-7
CAWSMDRGEQYF TGTGCCTGGAGCATGGACAGGGGCGAGCAGTACTTC TRBV30 TRBD1 - TRBJ2-7
CASTPDGYEQYF TGTGCCAGCACCCCTGACGGCTACGAGCAGTACTTC TRBV6-5 - - TRBJ2-7
CASSVASAGGLSDEQFF TGTGCCAGCAGCGTAGCTTCCGCGGGAGGGCTTAGTGATGAGCAGTTCTTC TRBV9 TRBD2 once TRBJ2-1
CASSVAGVNTGELFF TGTGCCAGCAGCGTAGCAGGGGTAAACACCGGGGAGCTGTTTTTT TRBV9 - - TRBJ2-2
CASKVRGIEKLFF TGTGCCAGTAAGGTCAGGGGGATCGAAAAACTGTTTTTT TRBV19 TRBD1 - TRBJ1-4
CASSFASYNEQFF TGTGCCAGTAGCTTCGCCTCCTACAATGAGCAGTTCTTC TRBV19 - once TRBJ2-1
CASSQDLRGDAGYEQYF TGCGCCAGCAGCCAAGACCTGAGGGGCGACGCGGGCTACGAGCAGTACTTC TRBV4-3 - - TRBJ2-7
CASSPRRSGRIYEQYF TGTGCCAGCAGCCCCCGACGAAGCGGGAGGATCTACGAGCAGTACTTC TRBV21-1 - - TRBJ2-7
CASGRTSINEQFF TGTGCCAGCGGTCGGACTAGCATCAATGAGCAGTTCTTC TRBV2 TRBD2 - TRBJ2-1
CASSLQGWGEKLFF TGTGCCAGCAGCTTACAGGGCTGGGGAGAAAAACTGTTTTTT TRBV13 - few TRBJ1-4
CASRGSYSYEQYF TGTGCCAGCCGTGGGAGTTACTCCTACGAGCAGTACTTC TRBV7-9 - - TRBJ2-7
CALPPGDVSYEQYF TGTGCCCTCCCTCCAGGGGACGTCTCCTACGAGCAGTACTTC TRBV10-3 - few TRBJ2-7
CASSFRSNEKLFF TGTGCCAGTAGTTTCCGCTCTAATGAAAAACTGTTTTTT TRBV19 - - TRBJ1-4
CASSAGASGTDTQYF TGTGCCAGCAGTGCCGGTGCTAGCGGCACAGATACGCAGTATTTT TRBV27 - - TRBJ2-3
CASSSRTGKYVDEQYF TGCGCCAGCAGCTCCCGGACAGGGAAGTATGTAGACGAGCAGTACTTC TRBV5-1 TRBD1 - TRBJ2-7
CASSDSGRWNTEAFF TGTGCCAGCAGTGATTCGGGCCGGTGGAACACTGAAGCTTTCTTT TRBV2 - - TRBJ1-1
CASSVDHGINQPQHF TGCGCCAGCAGTGTTGATCATGGCATCAATCAGCCCCAGCATTTT TRBV4-3 - few TRBJ1-5
CASSLVGTGNEKLFF TGTGCCAGCAGCTTAGTTGGTACCGGTAATGAAAAACTGTTTTTT TRBV7-9 - - TRBJ1-4